This is a list of T cell receptor beta chains from one sample in a study of identical twins. Via MiXCR, TCRdb re-called the 5' RACE reads, giving one row per CDR3 protein. The sample carries hundreds of thousands of distinct CDR3 sequences, 5.5% to 6.5% recorded once. The specimen sequenced was naive T cells sorted from blood. The receptors stem from a man aged 18 to 30 in good health. CDR3s include the opening cysteine and the closing phenylalanine or tryptophan.

TRBJ1-5	TRBV15	CATSRSTLNSNQPQHF
TRBJ2-1	TRBV15	CATSERGGNEQFF
TRBJ1-1	TRBV5-5	CASIGRLTEAFF
TRBJ1-5	TRBV5-1	CASSLEPSSNQPQHF
TRBJ2-1	TRBV2	CASSERGVDEQFF
TRBJ2-2	TRBV27	CASSPPSRLAPGELFF
TRBJ2-1	TRBV3-1	CASSLTGIRVPNEQFF
TRBJ2-3	TRBV12-3/TRBV12-4	CASRLLGRSPDTQYF
TRBJ2-7	TRBV29-1	CSALAGAYEQYF
TRBJ1-5	TRBV4-2	CASSQDPRTGINSNQPQHF
TRBJ2-3	TRBV5-1	CASSLAGRSSTDTQYF
TRBJ2-7	TRBV7-3	CASSLSPGLAGLLYEQYF
TRBJ2-1	TRBV3-1	CASSSLLPGLAGEDSYNEQFF
TRBJ2-7	TRBV7-6	CASSLAAGGREQYF
TRBJ1-1	TRBV27	CASSLSFSGTEAFF
TRBJ1-5	TRBV20-1	CSASQGAPAQHF
TRBJ2-1	TRBV4-2	CASSQEVGEFDEQFF
TRBJ2-2	TRBV12-3/TRBV12-4	CASSQSVVGELFF
TRBJ2-5	TRBV11-2	CASSPGQPLRETQYF
TRBJ2-7	TRBV20-1	CSAKRQNYEQYF
TRBJ2-3	TRBV4-3	CASSQDWGTADTQYF
TRBJ2-2	TRBV25-1	CASSETGTVAGELFF
TRBJ2-1	TRBV4-3	CASSQDLAGTSGDNEQFF
TRBJ2-7	TRBV20-1	CSARDRSWTYEQYF
TRBJ2-1	TRBV10-3	CAIKNGSGIEQFF
TRBJ2-5	TRBV12-3/TRBV12-4	CASSLSRDETQYF
TRBJ2-7	TRBV29-1	CSVEDRAGAPYEQYF
TRBJ1-2	TRBV12-3/TRBV12-4	CASRFNSPNYGYTF
TRBJ1-5	TRBV6-5	CASSYSGFRQPQHF
TRBJ2-2	TRBV5-6	CASSLAGRPGELFF
TRBJ1-3	TRBV19	CASSMRGNTIYF
TRBJ1-6	TRBV5-1	CASSLTPWSYNSPLHF
TRBJ2-2	TRBV7-7	CASSLAHGLNTGELFF
TRBJ1-1	TRBV7-9	CASSVIQQGQAAFF
TRBJ1-2	TRBV7-9	CASSSGGLGGYTF
TRBJ2-1	TRBV7-8	CASSYWRSYNEQFF
TRBJ2-1	TRBV4-1	CASGQVLDREQFF
TRBJ2-3	TRBV25-1	CASSESAQGGTDTQYF
TRBJ2-1	TRBV29-1	CSVGFDLGGSYNEQFF
TRBJ1-4	TRBV6-5	CASSYSGRASEKLFF
TRBJ2-7	TRBV5-1	CASRDVYEQYF
TRBJ2-2	TRBV14	CASKTTIRPAELFF
TRBJ2-7	TRBV7-2	CASSLREEGRRVTYEQYF
TRBJ2-4	TRBV12-3/TRBV12-4	CASSLTRATGGLAKNIQYF
TRBJ1-5	TRBV6-1	CASIREDNNQPQHF
TRBJ1-1	TRBV12-3/TRBV12-4	CASNIRGNTEAFF
TRBJ2-7	TRBV20-1	CSAGDRGSSYEQYF
TRBJ2-1	TRBV6-5	CASRFVDEQFF
TRBJ2-1	TRBV7-2	CASSLAGLMNEQFF
TRBJ2-7	TRBV4-3	CASSLNPSYEQYF
TRBJ1-5	TRBV4-1	CASSQEFTGKSQPQHF
TRBJ2-1	TRBV7-9	CASSFVTGDNEQFF
TRBJ2-7	TRBV28	CASSLHREGSYEQYF
TRBJ2-2	TRBV12-3/TRBV12-4	CASSLGRVGELFF
TRBJ1-3	TRBV12-3/TRBV12-4	CASRVWENSGNTIYF